The source of this T cell receptor beta chain is a study of cytomegalovirus exposure and HLA in healthy donors. Whole-study results and caveats: It was only CMV serostatus that was available as immune exposure information.

Trimming took 10 bases from V and 1 from J, leaving 13 bases between them. This CDR3 spans 14 amino acids. CDR1 is MNHNS and CDR2 is SASEGT in the germline V gene. In the PCR, 60 Vbeta and 13 Jbeta primers were used. Assay used: immunoSEQ multiplex PCR; TCRdb lists only in-frame clones, some missing. The sample yields roughly 120,000 clones, 73% seen once. Remarks on this clone: Its target is unknown.

Sample: PBMCs. The sequence was collected from a woman in her thirties or forties in good health and CMV-seronegative. The gene calls are TRBV6-1 and TRBJ2-2, with a tentative D call TRBD1 (6 bases). CDR3 loop: CAIYREWNTGELFF. CDR3 nucleotides: TGTGCCATCTACAGGGAGTGGAACACCGGGGAGCTGTTTTTT.